The present TCR beta chain was sequenced within a study of CD8+CD57+ T cells in acquired aplastic anemia. The overall study: For CD4+ cells, healthy donors had an average of roughly 11 million reads. Study-wide findings and caveats: Between the patient and control groups, CD8+ Simpson's diversity did not differ significantly. Patients and controls shared twenty-nine CD8+ CDR3 sequences, highly expressed in patients.

Using genomic DNA as the template, TCR beta VDJ and CDR3 profiling was carried out. A single record per CDR3 protein comes from TCRdb applying MiXCR to the reads. Of some 150,000 distinct CDR3 sequences in the sample, 41% were seen once. CDR3 length equals 13 residues. The germline gives CDR1 LGHDT, CDR2 YNNKEL (reference sequence). V was clipped by 1 base and J by 8 bases, with 12 bases between them. This clonotype was detected ten times or more. What it recognizes is unknown. This clonotype was sampled from a human donor in good health, serving as a control. Sample: sorted CD4+, CD8+, or CD8+CD57+ T cells (not recorded which) from PBMCs. The chain is built from TRBV3-1 and TRBJ2-7, with D unresolved. This CDR3 reads CASSQGRSGQQYF. Here the CDR3 DNA reads TGTGCCAGCAGCCAAGGTAGGAGTGGCCAGCAGTACTTC.